This entry is about one T cell receptor beta chain. Researchers ran the PCR with 60 Vbeta and 13 Jbeta primers. Profiling relied on immunoSEQ multiplex PCR, and the TCRdb table lists in-frame clones only, not all of them. The table lists over 150,000 clones, 80% of them singletons. This specimen belongs to a study of cytomegalovirus exposure and HLA in healthy donors. V trimming: 3 bases; J trimming: 3 bases; junction bases outside the gene matches: 7. Germline loops: CDR1 SGDLS, CDR2 YYNGEE. The CDR3 consists of 15 residues. This chain connects TRBV9 to TRBJ1-1; 8 bases map to TRBD1. Sequenced: PBMCs. This receptor was identified in a woman aged 45-65 years in good health and CMV-seronegative. Here the CDR3 DNA reads TGTGCCAGCAGCGCTCGGACAGGGCTATACACTGAAGCTTTCTTT. Protein: CASSARTGLYTEAFF.